This T cell receptor (beta chain) was obtained from a study of blood T cells in healthy people across ages (dated by TCRdb to the mid-2010s). A note on the overall study: Template switching captured roughly one uniquely barcoded TCR beta cDNA molecule per two T cells in model experiments. To avoid experimental bias, donors of different ages were randomly spread across the sequencing lanes. The donors were split into four age groups: young (average about 16 years), middle-aged (39), aged (about 56) and long-lived (more than 80). The study measured age-related changes in TCR beta repertoire diversity using deep sequencing normalized with unique cDNA molecular identifiers. Two additional independent replicas of 1 million unique cDNA reads from the same blood draw were analyzed for two donors (one aged 18 to 30 and one aged 80 or older).

The library was generated by 5' RACE. The sequencer was an Illumina HiSeq 2500. A second PCR of roughly 6 to 12 cycles was performed with a sample-barcoded 5' primer and a J-beta primer mix. A template-switch 5' adaptor carrying 12 random nucleotides introduced a unique molecular identifier onto each TCR beta cDNA molecule. Each sample yielded at least 2.5 million CDR3-containing paired-end reads. First-strand cDNA synthesis was performed from all RNA using the Mint cDNA synthesis kit, with priming by a TRBC-specific oligonucleotide. Following uracil-DNA glycosylase treatment, all cDNA underwent a first 18-cycle PCR with the universal primers M1SS and BC2_uni_R. From the authors' description of their analysis: For normalization, 1 million high-quality reads, each with a distinct molecular identifier, were randomly selected from each sample. Reads with shared molecular identifiers were discarded instead of being binned into consensus sequences. MiTCR, set to a Q25 quality threshold and the strictest error-elimination algorithm, was used for CDR3 identification, clonotype clustering and error correction. A nonparametric unseen species model with Euler transformation was used to estimate lower-bound total TCR beta diversity. TCRdb took the public reads, trimmed them with fastp at Q25, ran MiXCR for clone calling and kept in-frame beta chains. Every entry covers one CDR3 protein and lists the most common genes and DNA from its rows. For this entry, the V and J calls and clone size follow TCRdb and not the study's own pipeline. The sample profile shows 550,000 to 750,000 distinct CDR3 sequences; under 25% of them were found once. Of the sample, roughly 3.4% is held by the ten largest clones.

Results the study describes overall, beyond this receptor: Observed TCR beta diversity per million T cells fell roughly linearly with age, and a significant reduction was already apparent by age about 43. The CMV infection status of donors was not known, potentially confounding age-related changes in expanded clonotypes. Bulk unsorted PBMC profiling prevented conclusive comparison of naive and antigen-experienced compartments. A strong correlation was found between observed TCR beta diversity and the percentage of naive T cells measured by flow cytometry. Compared with the aged group, the long-lived group had more naive CD4+ T cells, fewer expanded clones and increased TCR diversity, a pattern suggesting age selection. Estimates of total diversity based on one million sequenced T cells were regarded as lower bounds and as underestimates.

Points on this clonotype: Its antigen is currently not known. No base qualities exist here, and no much larger clone lies one base off it.

The CDR3 measures 14 amino acids from cysteine to phenylalanine. CDR3 DNA only is kept here, 42 bases in frame from base 1. Sequences SNHLY (CDR1) and FYNNEI (CDR2) are obtained from the germline V gene. Donors were under 40 systemically healthy Caucasian individuals from Russia aged roughly 6 to 100 years. Each donor gave approximately 9.4 milliliters of peripheral blood, drawn into EDTA-treated Vacutainer tubes. Ficoll-Paque density-gradient centrifugation was used to isolate PBMCs, with at least 7 million per sample. Total RNA, at least 6 micrograms per sample, was extracted from PBMCs with Trizol reagent. For every donor, flow cytometry on a PBMC aliquot measured the percentage of naive CD45RAhigh/CD27high T cells.

Sequencing input: blood. The chain couples TRBV2 to TRBJ2-5; no D segment can be confidently identified. The J call may be mistaken, given a closer DNA end match to TRBJ2-7. The receptor was isolated from a man aged 65 to 85 in good health. The sequenced DNA is TGTGCCAGCAGTGGAGAACAGAGCTCCTACGAGCAGTACTTC. It codes for CASSGEQSSYEQYF.